The entry below describes one T cell receptor beta chain. Its antigen is as yet unknown. Sequencing used immunoSEQ multiplex PCR; TCRdb keeps in-frame clones, though not all of them. The data hold around 350,000 clones, with 86% observed a single time. The CDR3 is made up of 15 amino acids. This sample is drawn from a study of cytomegalovirus exposure and HLA in healthy donors. Study-wide results and caveats: Among TCR beta chains, those listed as cytomegalovirus-associated numbered approximately 150. Cytomegalovirus status, reportedly, was diagnosed with high specificity and sensitivity by the classifier. The TCR clusters that emerged in the first cohort tended, a later analysis found, to co-occur in the approximately 120 validation repertoires.

The sequencing sample was made of PBMCs. The receptor comes from a woman between 18 and 30 years old in good health and CMV-seronegative. The rearrangement uses TRBV21-1 and TRBJ2-7; no DNA check was done on the table's D call, TRBD1. TRBV21-1 counts as a pseudogene. CDR3 region: CASSMSNQGGYEQYF. In DNA, the CDR3 is TGTGCCAGCAGCATGAGTAATCAAGGGGGTTACGAGCAGTACTTC.